This TCR beta chain was identified in a study of shared clonotypes between healthy human individuals. The overall study: The study used three CD4 naive, three CD4 memory, two CD8 naive and one CD8 memory plate per donor. Findings and caveats of the study: Owing to a small donor count, the genetic and exposure-history diversity represented was limited. Though the depth was large, rarefaction showed that sorted-subset sequencing was incomplete. When naive CD4 clonotypes were compared across a handful of donors, around 4.6% were shared.

The germline CDR1 and CDR2 sequences are DFQATT and SNEGSKA (reference sequence). The CDR3 consists of 11 residues. Trimming removed 4 bases at V and 5 bases at J, with 9 bases between. Comment on this clone: Its cognate antigen is unknown.

Assay: immunoSEQ multiplex PCR; the TCRdb copy retains only in-frame clones and omits some. The sample shows 1.6 million or so clones, roughly 98.5% of them seen only once. The TCR originated in a man aged 25 to 40 in good health. The chain links TRBV20-1 to TRBJ2-7; D is ambiguous. Source material: naive CD4+ T cells sorted from blood. Indicated subset: CD45RA+ positively selected. The CDR3 sequence: CSAKIIHEQYF. In DNA form, the CDR3 reads TGCAGTGCTAAAATAATCCACGAGCAGTACTTC.